This T cell receptor (beta chain) stems from a study of early T cells in non-severe SARS-CoV-2 infection. Study context: The sequenced material was bulk RNA from unsorted whole blood, and its chains were unpaired.

Each single cDNA molecule received a unique molecular identifier. TCRdb reprocessed the 5' RACE reads via MiXCR and lists one record per CDR3 protein. Of roughly 83,000 distinct CDR3 sequences listed, more than 10% are singletons. This clonotype was counted between two and nine times. Its antigen is still unknown. V lost 3 bases, J lost 1 base, and 6 bases lay in between. This CDR3 has 13 residues. Study-level points and caveats: Matching results from VDJdb favored anti-spike CD8 responses, leaving private and CD4 specificities undetected.

This clonotype was obtained from an adult who was a healthcare worker with PCR-confirmed SARS-CoV-2 infection or an uninfected control (not recorded which). The source material was whole blood, sampled at baseline. This rearrangement joins TRBV12-3 or TRBV12-4 to TRBJ1-1; D not resolved. The CDR3 DNA reads as TGTGCCAGCAGTTTCCAGTCGAACACTGAAGCTTTCTTT. Residues: CASSFQSNTEAFF.